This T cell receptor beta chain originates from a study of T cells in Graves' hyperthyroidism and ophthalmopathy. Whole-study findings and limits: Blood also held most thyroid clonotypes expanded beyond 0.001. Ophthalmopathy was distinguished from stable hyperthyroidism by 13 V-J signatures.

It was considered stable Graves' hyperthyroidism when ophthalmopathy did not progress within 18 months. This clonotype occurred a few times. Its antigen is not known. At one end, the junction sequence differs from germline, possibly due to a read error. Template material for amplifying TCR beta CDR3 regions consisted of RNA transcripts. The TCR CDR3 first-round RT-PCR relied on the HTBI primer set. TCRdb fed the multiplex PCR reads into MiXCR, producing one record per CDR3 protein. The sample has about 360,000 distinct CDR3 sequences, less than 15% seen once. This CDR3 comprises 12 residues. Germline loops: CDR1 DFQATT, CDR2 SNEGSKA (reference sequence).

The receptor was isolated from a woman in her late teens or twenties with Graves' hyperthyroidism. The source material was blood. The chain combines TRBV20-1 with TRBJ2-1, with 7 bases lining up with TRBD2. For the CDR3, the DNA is TGCAGTGCTAGAGGGGACTACCATGAGCAGTTCTTC. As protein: CSARGDYHEQFF.